The 22 T cell receptor beta chains in this list originate from one sample, sequenced in a study of T cells after yellow fever vaccination. TCRdb called the 5' RACE reads again in MiXCR, with one record for every CDR3 protein. This table has about 170,000 distinct CDR3 sequences, approximately 6.2% appearing once. The sequenced sample was CD4+ T cells sorted from PBMCs, obtained on the day of the first yellow fever vaccination. These receptor sequences come from a man between 18 and 35 years old who received the YFV17D yellow fever vaccine.

About this clonotype itself: A much bigger clone sits one base away, suggesting this may be a read error. The rearrangement links TRBV2 to TRBJ1-2; 8 bases map to TRBD1. CDR3 length: 14 residues. J was trimmed by 8 bases and V by 4 bases; bases with no gene match: 9. Germline CDR1 is SNHLY and CDR2 is FYNNEI. The CDR3: CASSGATGARGYTF. The DNA of the CDR3 is TGTGCCAGCAGTGGGGCGACAGGGGCGCGCGGCTACACCTTC.

This clonotype was recorded at least ten times. V usage is TRBV4-1 and J usage is TRBJ1-3; perhaps TRBD1 as D (5 bases). CDR1 and CDR2 from the germline V gene are MGHRA and YSYEKL. V gave up 0 bases and J gave up 3 bases, with 9 bases separating them. CDR3 length: 15 amino acids. The CDR3 region has the DNA TGCGCCAGCAGCCAAGAAGGGAGGGGTGGAAACACCATATATTTT. Protein sequence: CASSQEGRGGNTIYF.

This clonotype was counted only a few times. The chain employs TRBV24-1 and TRBJ2-2; no clear D. V lost 5 bases, J lost 0 bases, and 9 bases lay in between. The CDR3 loop spans 15 amino acids. The germline V gene encodes CDR1 KGHDR and CDR2 SFDVKD. CDR3: CATSVLSANTGELFF. For the CDR3, the DNA is TGTGCCACCAGTGTATTGTCGGCGAACACCGGGGAGCTGTTTTTT.

The chain employs TRBV20-1 and TRBJ2-5; the D is unclear. Trimming cost V 2 bases and J 5 bases, with 15 bases left between them. There are 14 residues in the CDR3. CDR1 is DFQATT, CDR2 SNEGSKA, per germline (reference sequence). The CDR3 region is CSARRQAVVETQYF. CDR3 bases: TGCAGTGCTAGACGCCAGGCCGTCGTGGAGACCCAGTACTTC.

This clonotype was detected ten times or more. The rearrangement joins TRBV5-1 to TRBJ1-2; D possibly corresponds to TRBD1 (5 bases). This CDR3 has 16 amino acids. Germline assignment: CDR1 SGHRS and CDR2 YFSETQ. With 2 bases removed from V and 1 base from J, the gap between germline ends came to 15 bases. The CDR3 sequence: CASSLVPGTDNYGYTF. DNA of the CDR3: TGCGCCAGCAGCTTAGTCCCCGGGACGGATAACTATGGCTACACCTTC.

This clonotype was picked up many times. The rearrangement links TRBV7-2 to TRBJ1-4; 7 nucleotides match TRBD1. V lost 7 bases and J lost 6; bases outside the gene matches: 5. Germline V gene lookup returns CDR1 SGHTA and CDR2 FQGNSA. The CDR3 sequence is 13 residues long. CDR3 sequence (DNA): TGTGCCAGCAAAAAGGGGGCCTATGAAAAACTGTTTTTT. Its protein product is CASKKGAYEKLFF. Supplemented by reference TRBV7-2 and TRBJ1-4, the full variable domain reads GAGVSQSPSNKVTEKGKDVELRCDPISGHTALYWYRQSLGQGLEFLIYFQGNSAPDKSGLPSDRFSAERTGGSVSTLTIQRTQQEDSAVYLCASKKGAYEKLFFGSGTQLSVL.

This clonotype appeared many times. The chain links TRBV7-2 to TRBJ2-2; 9 bases map to TRBD1. V shed 5 bases, J shed 7 bases, and the junction held 8 bases outside the gene matches. The CDR3 has 15 amino acids. The germline V gene encodes CDR1 SGHTA and CDR2 FQGNSA. CDR3 region: CASSPYRGLGGELFF. CDR3 DNA: TGTGCCAGCAGCCCTTACAGGGGGCTGGGCGGGGAGCTGTTTTTT.

This clonotype was counted between two and nine times. The chain couples TRBV9 to TRBJ2-2, with 7 bases fitting TRBD2. The CDR3 is 14 residues long. Germline CDR1 is SGDLS and CDR2 is YYNGEE. With V trimmed by 9 bases and J by 2 bases, 7 bases remained unmatched. CDR3 sequence: CATRAGTNTGELFF. CDR3 DNA: TGTGCCACCAGAGCGGGGACCAACACCGGGGAGCTGTTTTTT.

The sample holds many counts of this clonotype. V usage is TRBV25-1 and J usage is TRBJ2-4, with D possibly matching TRBD2 (6 bases). The CDR3 runs 15 residues. Trimming removed 5 bases at V and 3 bases at J, with 14 bases between. The germline V gene encodes CDR1 MGHDK and CDR2 SYGVNS. DNA for the CDR3: TGTGCCAGCAGTATTGGTTGGGGAGGCAAAAACATTCAGTACTTC. Translating it yields CASSIGWGGKNIQYF.

This clonotype was counted between two and nine times. This chain joins TRBV6-7 and TRBJ1-1; a possible D gene is TRBD1 (6 bases). TRBV6-7 is classed as an ORF, of uncertain function. The CDR3 has 16 residues. Trimming cost V 3 bases and J 2 bases, with 16 bases left between them. The CDR3 bases are TGTGCCAGCAGTTATTACGAGGGGGGGATAAACACTGAAGCTTTCTTT. It is translated as CASSYYEGGINTEAFF.

The V and J genes are TRBV7-8 and TRBJ2-3, with D possibly matching TRBD2 (6 bases). V was trimmed by 4 bases and J by 1 base, leaving 15 bases between them. Germline V gene sequence: CDR1 SGHVS, CDR2 FQNEAQ. The CDR3 consists of 16 residues. CDR3 in DNA: TGTGCCAGCAGCTCCCGACTTGGAGGGGGCACAGATACGCAGTATTTT. Translation gives CASSSRLGGGTDTQYF. The whole variable domain, filled in from reference TRBV7-8 and TRBJ2-3, reads GAGVSQSPRYKVAKRGQDVALRCDPISGHVSLFWYQQALGQGPEFLTYFQNEAQLDKSGLPSDRFFAERPEGSVSTLKIQRTQQEDSAVYLCASSSRLGGGTDTQYFGPGTRLTVL.

The rearrangement links TRBV7-2 to TRBJ2-5; D perhaps matches TRBD1 (6 bases). The CDR3 length is 13 residues. Trimming took 5 bases from V and 5 from J, leaving 12 bases between them. Germline values: CDR1 SGHTA, CDR2 FQGNSA. CDR3 in amino acids: CASSRQVRETQYF. In nucleotides, the CDR3 is TGTGCCAGCAGCCGACAGGTGCGGGAGACCCAGTACTTC.

Many counts were recorded for this clonotype. J is TRBJ1-1 and V is TRBV6-2 or TRBV6-3; no reliable D call. The V and J ends lost 8 bases and 6 bases respectively, with 19 bases between them. Germline V CDR1 and CDR2: MNHEY, SVGEGT. This CDR3 has 14 residues. CDR3: CASEHQLGMSEAFF. CDR3 DNA sequence: TGTGCCAGCGAACACCAATTAGGGATGTCTGAAGCTTTCTTT.

This clonotype was seen ten or more times. The chain combines TRBV14 with TRBJ2-7; 8 bases map to TRBD1. Germline CDR1 is SGHDN and CDR2 is FVKESK. V shed 8 bases and J 6 bases; nucleotides not matched to a gene: 3. The length of the CDR3 is 11 residues. The CDR3, as DNA: TGTGCCAGCCGACAGGGGTGCGAGCAGTACGTC. Its protein is CASRQGCEQYV.

This clonotype was seen a few times. V usage is TRBV18 and J usage is TRBJ2-1; D ambiguous. The germline CDR1 and CDR2 sequences are KGHSH and LQKENI. CDR3 size: 12 residues. Trimming removed 6 bases from V and 7 bases from J, with 10 bases in between. The CDR3 DNA follows: TGTGCCAGCTCGTGGGGTGAGAATGAGCAGTTCTTC. Amino acid sequence: CASSWGENEQFF.

The chain couples TRBV2 to TRBJ2-5; the D gene is possibly TRBD1 (6 bases). V shed 6 bases and J shed 9 bases, with 8 bases lying between them. The CDR3 covers 10 residues. CDR1 SNHLY and CDR2 FYNNEI come from the germline V gene. The CDR3 region has the DNA TGTGCCAGCAGGGGGGCAGCCCAGTACTTC. Amino acids: CASRGAAQYF.

This chain joins TRBV10-1 and TRBJ2-7; 9 bases map to TRBD1. Germline values: CDR1 WNHNN, CDR2 SYGVQD (reference sequence). The CDR3 totals 16 residues. Germline trimming cut 5 bases from V and 3 bases from J; bases unmatched to any gene: 11. CDR3 DNA: TGCGCCAGCAGTCACCGGGGGGACAGGGCGGGCTACGAGCAGTACTTC. It specifies CASSHRGDRAGYEQYF.

A few counts support this clonotype. This chain joins TRBV3-1 and TRBJ2-7, with a tentative D call TRBD2 (7 bases). The CDR3 consists of 16 residues. V was shortened by 1 base and J by 1 base, with 14 bases between the two germline ends. The V gene's germline CDR1 is LGHDT and CDR2 YNNKEL (reference sequence). The CDR3 nucleotides read TGTGCCAGCAGCCAAGCACTGGGAGGGGGTTCCTACGAGCAGTACTTC. It yields the protein CASSQALGGGSYEQYF.

In this sample, this clonotype turned up a few times. J is TRBJ2-7 and V is TRBV5-4; unclear D gene. The germline CDR1 and CDR2 sequences are SGHNT and YYREEE (reference sequence). The V end lost 0 bases, the J end lost 6 bases, and 16 bases lay between the germline ends. This CDR3 is built from 15 residues. CDR3 DNA sequence: TGTGCCAGCAGCTTGGAAATGGGTTCCCTGGGCGAGCAGTACTTC. Translation: CASSLEMGSLGEQYF.

Many counts were recorded for this clonotype. The V and J genes are TRBV5-1 and TRBJ2-2; D is uncertain. Germline V gene data show CDR1 as SGHRS and CDR2 as YFSETQ. The CDR3 has 13 amino acids. V was pared by 1 base and J by 5 bases, with 6 bases between. The CDR3 sequence: CASSLILTGELFF. As DNA, the CDR3 is TGCGCCAGCAGCTTGATTTTAACCGGGGAGCTGTTTTTT.

This clonotype was seen ten or more times. The chain joins TRBV2 to TRBJ2-1; D gene uncertain. Germline CDR1 reads SNHLY; CDR2 reads FYNNEI. V shed 4 bases and J shed 0 bases, with 1 base lying between them. This CDR3 is 12 amino acids long. CDR3 nucleotide sequence: TGTGCCAGCAGTGGCTCCTACAATGAGCAGTTCTTC. It encodes CASSGSYNEQFF.

Of note for this clonotype: This clone may be a read error of a much larger clone one base away. The chain has TRBV5-6 and TRBJ1-2, with D unresolved. Germline V gives CDR1 SGHDT, CDR2 YYEEEE. CDR3 length: 11 residues. The chain's CDR3 is CAISTSFGYTF. CDR3 DNA: TGTGCCATCAGCACCAGCTTTGGCTACACCTTC.